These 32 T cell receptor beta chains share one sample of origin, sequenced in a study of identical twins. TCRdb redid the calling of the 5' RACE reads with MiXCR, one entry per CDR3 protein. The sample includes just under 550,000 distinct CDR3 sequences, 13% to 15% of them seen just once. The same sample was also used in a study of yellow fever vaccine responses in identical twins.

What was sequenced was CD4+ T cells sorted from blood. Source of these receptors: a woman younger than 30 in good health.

The CDR3 loop is CASSFGKKREMANTGELFF. The CDR3 DNA reads as TGTGCCAGCAGTTTCGGGAAGAAGCGGGAGATGGCGAACACCGGGGAGCTGTTTTTT. V is TRBV6-5 and J is TRBJ2-2; 8 nucleotides align to TRBD2. V lost 4 bases to trimming and J lost 0 bases; unmatched junction nucleotides: 13. There are 19 residues in the CDR3. The germline CDR1 and CDR2 sequences are MNHEY and SVGAGI.

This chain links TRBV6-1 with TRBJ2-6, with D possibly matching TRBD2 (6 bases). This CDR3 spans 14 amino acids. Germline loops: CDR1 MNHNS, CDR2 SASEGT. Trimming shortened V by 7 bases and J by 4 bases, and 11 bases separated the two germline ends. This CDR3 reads CASTLRGGANVLTF. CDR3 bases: TGTGCCAGCACCCTGCGGGGCGGGGCCAACGTCCTGACTTTC.

This CDR3 reads CASSSRGRVETNTGELFF. CDR3 nucleotides: TGTGCCAGCAGCTCCCGGGGCAGGGTGGAGACAAACACCGGGGAGCTGTTTTTT. The chain combines TRBV11-1 with TRBJ2-2; D may be TRBD1 or TRBD2 (5 bases each). CDR1 is SGHAT and CDR2 is FQDESV in the germline V gene (reference sequence). Trimming pared 4 bases from V and 2 bases from J, leaving 20 bases between. This CDR3 region has 18 residues.

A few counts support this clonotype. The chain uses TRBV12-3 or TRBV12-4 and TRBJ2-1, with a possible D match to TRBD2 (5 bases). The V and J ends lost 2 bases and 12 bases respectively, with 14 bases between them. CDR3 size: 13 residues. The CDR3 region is CASSLRENLGQFF. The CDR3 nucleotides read TGTGCCAGCAGTTTAAGGGAGAATCTAGGGCAGTTCTTC.

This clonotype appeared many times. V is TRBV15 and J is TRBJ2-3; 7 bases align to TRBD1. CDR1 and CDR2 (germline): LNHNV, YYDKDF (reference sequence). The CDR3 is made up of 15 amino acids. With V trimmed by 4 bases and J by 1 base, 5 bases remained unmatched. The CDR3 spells CATSTRDSRTDTQYF. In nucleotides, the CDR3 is TGTGCCACCAGCACCCGGGACAGTCGCACAGATACGCAGTATTTT.

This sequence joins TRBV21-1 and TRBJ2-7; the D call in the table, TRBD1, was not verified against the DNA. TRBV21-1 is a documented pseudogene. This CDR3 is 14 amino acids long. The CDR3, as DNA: TGTGCCAGCAGCACCCGGGAAGGGATCTACGAGCAGTACTTC. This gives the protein CASSTREGIYEQYF.

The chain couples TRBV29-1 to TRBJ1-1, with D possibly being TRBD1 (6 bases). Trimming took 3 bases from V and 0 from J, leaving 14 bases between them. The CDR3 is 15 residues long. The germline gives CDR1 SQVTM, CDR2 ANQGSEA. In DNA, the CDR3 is TGCAGCGTTGATCCTGGACAGAAATTGAACACTGAAGCTTTCTTT. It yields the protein CSVDPGQKLNTEAFF.

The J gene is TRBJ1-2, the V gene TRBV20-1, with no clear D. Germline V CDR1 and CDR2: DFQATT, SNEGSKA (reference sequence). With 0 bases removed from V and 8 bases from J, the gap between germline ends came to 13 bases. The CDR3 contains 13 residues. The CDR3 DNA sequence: TGCAGTGCTAGAGAAAGAGGGTACGGCGGCTACACCTTC. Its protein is CSARERGYGGYTF.

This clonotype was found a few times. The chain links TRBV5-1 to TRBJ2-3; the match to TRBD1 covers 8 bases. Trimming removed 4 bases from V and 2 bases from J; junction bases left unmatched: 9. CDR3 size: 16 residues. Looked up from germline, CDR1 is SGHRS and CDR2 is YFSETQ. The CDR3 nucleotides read TGCGCCAGCAGCCCCTGGACAGGGAGTCCCACAGATACGCAGTATTTT. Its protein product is CASSPWTGSPTDTQYF.

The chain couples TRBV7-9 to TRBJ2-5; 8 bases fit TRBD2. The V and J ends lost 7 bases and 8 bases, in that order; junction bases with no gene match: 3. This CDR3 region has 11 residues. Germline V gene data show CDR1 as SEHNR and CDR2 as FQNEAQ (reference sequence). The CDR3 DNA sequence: TGTGCCAGCACTAGCGGGCCCACCCAGTACTTC. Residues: CASTSGPTQYF. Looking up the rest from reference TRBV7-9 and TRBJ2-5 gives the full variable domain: DTGVSQNPRHKITKRGQNVTFRCDPISEHNRLYWYRQTLGQGPEFLTYFQNEAQLEKSRLLSDRFSAERPKGSFSTLEIQRTEQGDSAMYLCASTSGPTQYFGPGTRLLVL.

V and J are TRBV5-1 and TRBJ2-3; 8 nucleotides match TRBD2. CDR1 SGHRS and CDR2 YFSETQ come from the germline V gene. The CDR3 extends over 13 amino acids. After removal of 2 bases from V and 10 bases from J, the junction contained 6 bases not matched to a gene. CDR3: CASSFLTSEAQYF. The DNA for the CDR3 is TGCGCCAGCAGCTTTTTGACTAGCGAGGCGCAGTATTTT. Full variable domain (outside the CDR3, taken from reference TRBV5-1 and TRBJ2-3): KAGVTQTPRYLIKTRGQQVTLSCSPISGHRSVSWYQQTPGQGLQFLFEYFSETQRNKGNFPGRFSGRQFSNSRSEMNVSTLELGDSALYLCASSFLTSEAQYFGPGTRLTVL.

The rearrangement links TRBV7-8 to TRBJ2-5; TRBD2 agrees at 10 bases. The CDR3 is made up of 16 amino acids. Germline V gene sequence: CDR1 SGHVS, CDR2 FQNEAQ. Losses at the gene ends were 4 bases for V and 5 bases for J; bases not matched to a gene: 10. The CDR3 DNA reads TGTGCCAGCAGCTCAAGCCTAGCGGGGGTGAGGGAGACCCAGTACTTC. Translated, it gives CASSSSLAGVRETQYF.

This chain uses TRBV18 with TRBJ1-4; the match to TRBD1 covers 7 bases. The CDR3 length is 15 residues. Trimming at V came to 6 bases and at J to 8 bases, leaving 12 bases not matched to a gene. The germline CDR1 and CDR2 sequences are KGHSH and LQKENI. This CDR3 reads CASSNRGGRGEKLFF. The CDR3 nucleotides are TGTGCCAGCTCCAACAGGGGAGGAAGAGGGGAAAAACTGTTTTTT.

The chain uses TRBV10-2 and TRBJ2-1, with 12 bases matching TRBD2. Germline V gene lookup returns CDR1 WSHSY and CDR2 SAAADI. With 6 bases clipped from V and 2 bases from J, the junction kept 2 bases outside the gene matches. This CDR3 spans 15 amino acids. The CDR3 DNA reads TGCGCCAGCAGACTAGCGGGAGGAACCTACAATGAGCAGTTCTTC. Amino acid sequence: CASRLAGGTYNEQFF.

CDR3 in amino acids: CSAPGLAGGGEQFF. The CDR3 DNA is TGCAGTGCCCCGGGACTAGCGGGGGGTGGGGAGCAGTTCTTC. The chain employs TRBV20-1 and TRBJ2-1; 15 positions match TRBD2. From germline, CDR1 is DFQATT and CDR2 SNEGSKA (reference sequence). The CDR3 sequence is 14 residues long. The junction had 7 bases not matched to a gene; V was cut back by 6 bases and J by 10 bases.

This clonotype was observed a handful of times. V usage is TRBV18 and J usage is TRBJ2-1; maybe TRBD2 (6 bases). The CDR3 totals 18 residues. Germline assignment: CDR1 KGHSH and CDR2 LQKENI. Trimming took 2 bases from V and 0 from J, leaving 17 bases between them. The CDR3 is CASSPFSGELSSYNEQFF. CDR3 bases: TGTGCCAGCTCACCATTTAGCGGAGAACTTAGCTCCTACAATGAGCAGTTCTTC.

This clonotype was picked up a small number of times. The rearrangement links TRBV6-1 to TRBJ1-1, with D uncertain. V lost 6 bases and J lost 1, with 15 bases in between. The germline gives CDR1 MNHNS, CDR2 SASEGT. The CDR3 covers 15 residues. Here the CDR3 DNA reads TGTGCCAGCAGCCTAAATAGCGGATCGAACACTGAAGCTTTCTTT. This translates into CASSLNSGSNTEAFF.

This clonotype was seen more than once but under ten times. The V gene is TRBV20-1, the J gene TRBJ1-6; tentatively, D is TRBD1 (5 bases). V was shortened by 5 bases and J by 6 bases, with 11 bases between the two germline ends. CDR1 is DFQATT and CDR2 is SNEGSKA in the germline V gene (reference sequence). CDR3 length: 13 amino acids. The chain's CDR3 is CSALGRTNSPLHF. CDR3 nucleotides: TGCAGTGCTCTGGGACGGACTAATTCACCCCTCCACTTT.

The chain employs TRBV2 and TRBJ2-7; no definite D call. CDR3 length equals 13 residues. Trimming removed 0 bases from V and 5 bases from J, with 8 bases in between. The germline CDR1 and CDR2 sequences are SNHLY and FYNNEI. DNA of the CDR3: TGTGCCAGCAGTGAAGCAGAGGTTGACGAGCAGTACGTC. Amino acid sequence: CASSEAEVDEQYV.

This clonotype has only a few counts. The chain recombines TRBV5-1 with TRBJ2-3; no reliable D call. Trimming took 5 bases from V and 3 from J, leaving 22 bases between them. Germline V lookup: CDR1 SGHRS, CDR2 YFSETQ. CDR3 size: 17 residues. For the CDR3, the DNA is TGCGCCAGCAGTGATCGCTCTGGGGTGGGATTAACAGATACGCAGTATTTT. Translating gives CASSDRSGVGLTDTQYF.

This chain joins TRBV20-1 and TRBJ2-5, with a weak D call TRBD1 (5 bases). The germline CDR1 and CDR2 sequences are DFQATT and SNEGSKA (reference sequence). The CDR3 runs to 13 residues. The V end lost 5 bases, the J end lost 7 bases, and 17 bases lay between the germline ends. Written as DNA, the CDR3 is TGCAGTGCTGAAGTGACAGCCCCTGGGACCCAGTACTTC. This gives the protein CSAEVTAPGTQYF.

This chain's CDR3 is CASSSGSQQFF. Here the CDR3 DNA reads TGTGCCAGCAGTAGTGGCAGCCAGCAGTTCTTC. The chain recombines TRBV27 with TRBJ2-1; the D is unclear. V lost 5 bases, J lost 11 bases, and 10 bases lay in between. Looked up from germline, CDR1 is MNHEY and CDR2 is SMNVEV (reference sequence). The CDR3 runs 11 residues.

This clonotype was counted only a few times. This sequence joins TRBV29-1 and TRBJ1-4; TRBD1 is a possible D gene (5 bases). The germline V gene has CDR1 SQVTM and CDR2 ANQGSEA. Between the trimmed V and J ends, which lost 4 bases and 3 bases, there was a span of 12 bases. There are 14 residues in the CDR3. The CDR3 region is CSVVRQGPNEKLFF. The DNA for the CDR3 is TGCAGCGTTGTCCGTCAGGGCCCTAATGAAAAACTGTTTTTT. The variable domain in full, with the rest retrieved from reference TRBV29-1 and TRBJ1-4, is SAVISQKPSRDICQRGTSLTIQCQVDSQVTMMFWYRQQPGQSLTLIATANQGSEATYESGFVIDKFPISRPNLTFSTLTVSNMSPEDSSIYLCSVVRQGPNEKLFFGSGTQLSVL.

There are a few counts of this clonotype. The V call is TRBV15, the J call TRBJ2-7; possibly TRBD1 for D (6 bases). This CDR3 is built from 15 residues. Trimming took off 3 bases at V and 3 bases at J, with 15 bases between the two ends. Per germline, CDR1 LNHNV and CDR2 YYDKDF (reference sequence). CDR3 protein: CATSRELQGRYEQYF. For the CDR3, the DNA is TGTGCCACCAGCAGGGAATTACAGGGTCGCTACGAGCAGTACTTC.

This chain's CDR3 is CASSQEGRASGRPEQYF. The CDR3 DNA follows: TGTGCCAGCAGCCAAGAGGGACGGGCCAGCGGGAGACCCGAGCAGTACTTC. This chain connects TRBV3-1 to TRBJ2-7, with 8 positions matching TRBD2. Germline lookup yields CDR1 LGHDT and CDR2 YNNKEL (reference sequence). This CDR3 is built from 17 residues. V shed 0 bases and J 6 bases; nucleotides not matched to a gene: 13.

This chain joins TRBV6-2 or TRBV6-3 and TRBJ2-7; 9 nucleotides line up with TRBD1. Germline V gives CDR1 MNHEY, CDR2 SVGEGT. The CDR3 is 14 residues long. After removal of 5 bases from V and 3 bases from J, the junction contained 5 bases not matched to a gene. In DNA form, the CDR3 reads TGTGCCAGCAGTGAGGACAGGGGCAGCTACGAGCAGTACTTC. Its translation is CASSEDRGSYEQYF.

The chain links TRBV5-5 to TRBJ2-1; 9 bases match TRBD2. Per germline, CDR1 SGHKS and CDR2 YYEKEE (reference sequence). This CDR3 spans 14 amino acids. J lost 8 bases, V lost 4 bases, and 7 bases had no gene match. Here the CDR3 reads CASSTGLAGYEQFF. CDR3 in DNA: TGTGCCAGCAGCACGGGACTAGCTGGGTATGAGCAGTTCTTC.

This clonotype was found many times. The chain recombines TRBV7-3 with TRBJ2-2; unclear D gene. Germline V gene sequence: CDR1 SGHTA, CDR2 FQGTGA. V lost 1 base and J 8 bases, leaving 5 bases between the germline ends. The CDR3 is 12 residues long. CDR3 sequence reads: CASSLNVGELFF. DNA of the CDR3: TGTGCCAGCAGCTTAAATGTGGGGGAGCTGTTTTTT.

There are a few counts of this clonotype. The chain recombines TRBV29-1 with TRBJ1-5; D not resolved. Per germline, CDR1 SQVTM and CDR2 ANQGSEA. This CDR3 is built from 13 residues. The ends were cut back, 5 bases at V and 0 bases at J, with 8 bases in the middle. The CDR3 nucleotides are TGCAGCGTTCGCAGAGATAGCAATCAGCCCCAGCATTTT. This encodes CSVRRDSNQPQHF.

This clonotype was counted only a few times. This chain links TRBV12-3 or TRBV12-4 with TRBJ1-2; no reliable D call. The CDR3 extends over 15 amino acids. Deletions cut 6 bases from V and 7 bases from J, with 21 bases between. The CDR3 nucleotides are TGTGCCAGCAGGAAACCGCCCTCCTGGCTGGGTGGCTACACCTTC. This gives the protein CASRKPPSWLGGYTF.

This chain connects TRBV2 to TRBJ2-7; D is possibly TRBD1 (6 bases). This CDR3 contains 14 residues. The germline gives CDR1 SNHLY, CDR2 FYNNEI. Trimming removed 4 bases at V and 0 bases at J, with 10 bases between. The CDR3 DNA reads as TGTGCCAGCAGTGTTCAGGGGTACTCCTACGAGCAGTACTTC. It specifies CASSVQGYSYEQYF.

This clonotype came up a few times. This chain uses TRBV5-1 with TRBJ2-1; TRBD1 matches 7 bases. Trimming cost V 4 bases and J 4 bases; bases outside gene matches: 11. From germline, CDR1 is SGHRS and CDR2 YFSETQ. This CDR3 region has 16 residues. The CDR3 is CASSGLPGQKYNEQFF. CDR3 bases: TGCGCCAGCAGCGGTCTCCCGGGACAGAAATACAATGAGCAGTTCTTC.